This is a list of T cell receptor beta chains from one sample in a study of T cell repertoires in aging, cancer and after chemotherapy. Using its own MiXCR run on the multiplex PCR reads, TCRdb lists one record per CDR3 protein. Of around 1,500 distinct CDR3 sequences in the sample, roughly 25% were seen once. The sequencing sample was made of blood. Receptors originate from a human donor with a solid tumor. The CDR3 runs from the conserved cysteine through the conserved F or W. The order of the fields is D gene, CDR3 length, clone size, V gene, J gene, CDR3 DNA, CDR3 protein. The D gene is left open where the match is weak. A row's size may be missing; if present it is once, few, many or a size class.

d_call: TRBD2
cdr3_length: 15
clone_size: -
v_call: TRBV5-1
j_call: TRBJ2-1
cdr3_nt: TGCGCCAGCACTCAAAGCGGGACTAGCGGGGCTGAGCAGTTCTTC
cdr3_aa: CASTQSGTSGAEQFF

d_call: TRBD1
cdr3_length: 15
clone_size: medium-sized
v_call: TRBV7-3
j_call: TRBJ2-1
cdr3_nt: TGTGCCAGCAGCTCACCGGGACAGGGATACAATGAGCAGTTCTTC
cdr3_aa: CASSSPGQGYNEQFF

d_call: -
cdr3_length: 14
clone_size: -
v_call: TRBV6-2/TRBV6-3
j_call: TRBJ1-1
cdr3_nt: TGTGCCAGCAGGAAGGGGGGGCAGAACACTGAAGCTTTCTTT
cdr3_aa: CASRKGGQNTEAFF

d_call: -
cdr3_length: 14
clone_size: -
v_call: TRBV5-4
j_call: TRBJ1-1
cdr3_nt: TGTGCCAGCAGCTTGGCCGTGAGGGACACTGAAGCTTTCTTT
cdr3_aa: CASSLAVRDTEAFF

d_call: TRBD2
cdr3_length: 17
clone_size: -
v_call: TRBV11-3
j_call: TRBJ2-2
cdr3_nt: TGTGCCAGCAGCTTAGCCCCGGGACTAGCGACGAGCGGGGAGCTGTTTTTT
cdr3_aa: CASSLAPGLATSGELFF

d_call: -
cdr3_length: 10
clone_size: large
v_call: TRBV29-1
j_call: TRBJ2-2
cdr3_nt: TGCAGCGCCCTCACCGGGGAGCTGTTTTTT
cdr3_aa: CSALTGELFF

d_call: TRBD2
cdr3_length: 15
clone_size: -
v_call: TRBV30
j_call: TRBJ2-3
cdr3_nt: TGTGCCTCCTCTGGGGCTAGCGGGGGAGGAGATACGCAGTATTTT
cdr3_aa: CASSGASGGGDTQYF

d_call: -
cdr3_length: 15
clone_size: -
v_call: TRBV11-2
j_call: TRBJ1-5
cdr3_nt: TGTGCCAGCAGCCTAAGTTCAGGGGTTTGGGAGCCCCAGCATTTT
cdr3_aa: CASSLSSGVWEPQHF

d_call: -
cdr3_length: 15
clone_size: -
v_call: TRBV20-1
j_call: TRBJ1-5
cdr3_nt: TGCAGTGCTAGGGGACGGGGGGCTAGCAATCAGCCCCAGCATTTT
cdr3_aa: CSARGRGASNQPQHF

d_call: TRBD2
cdr3_length: 13
clone_size: -
v_call: TRBV20-1
j_call: TRBJ2-7
cdr3_nt: TGCAGTGCCAAGGGACTAGCGGGGGTCGAGCAGTACTTC
cdr3_aa: CSAKGLAGVEQYF

d_call: -
cdr3_length: 14
clone_size: -
v_call: TRBV18
j_call: TRBJ2-3
cdr3_nt: TGTGCCAGCTCACCACTAGACAGCACAGATACGCAGTATTTT
cdr3_aa: CASSPLDSTDTQYF

d_call: TRBD1
cdr3_length: 11
clone_size: -
v_call: TRBV7-3
j_call: TRBJ2-5
cdr3_nt: TGTGCCAGCAGCTTACAGGGGGCCCAGTACTTC
cdr3_aa: CASSLQGAQYF

d_call: -
cdr3_length: 14
clone_size: few
v_call: TRBV20-1
j_call: TRBJ1-1
cdr3_nt: TGCAGTGCTAGTTCTGGCCTCTTGAACACTGAAGCTTTCTTT
cdr3_aa: CSASSGLLNTEAFF

d_call: TRBD1
cdr3_length: 15
clone_size: few
v_call: TRBV12-3/TRBV12-4
j_call: TRBJ2-1
cdr3_nt: TGTGCCAGCAGCCGAGGACAGGGAACCTACAATGAGCAGTTCTTC
cdr3_aa: CASSRGQGTYNEQFF